The count of the clone carrying this T cell receptor beta chain is one. This entry comes from a study of blood T cell repertoires in COVID-19. Study summary: Sources were T cells, B-cell-depleted T cells, or PBMCs; the material itself was cDNA or gDNA.

Authors' methods: Reference gene primer amplification yielded estimated nucleated cell counts. Sequencing used immunoSEQ multiplex PCR; TCRdb keeps in-frame clones, though not all of them. V, J and clone size are those of that table, while D and trimming were read from the DNA. The sample has about 220,000 clones, 85% seen once; the top ten hold 2.9%. Source material: peripheral blood. The receptor comes from a man aged 50-59 years who had recovered from COVID-19.

Here the CDR3 reads CASSFGGARGNEQYF. The CDR3 DNA reads as TGTGCCAGCAGCTTTGGGGGGGCACGGGGGAACGAGCAGTACTTC. The V call is TRBV7-8, the J call TRBJ2-7, with TRBD2 as a possible D gene (7 bases). The CDR3 spans 15 residues. The V gene lost 3 bases and the J gene lost 5 bases, with 17 bases spanning the gap. CDR1 is SGHVS, CDR2 FQNEAQ, per germline.